This TCR beta chain was retrieved from a study of blood T cell repertoires in COVID-19. Study-wide background: The samples span acute and convalescent COVID-19 from the United States, Italy and Spain. PBMCs, B-cell-depleted T cells, or T cells provided the cDNA or gDNA that made up the material.

Germline V gives CDR1 MDHEN, CDR2 SYDVKM. V lost 8 bases and J lost 4, with 12 bases in between. This CDR3 has 13 amino acids. TCRdb's copy holds only in-frame clones and misses some; the assay was immunoSEQ multiplex PCR. Here the sample spans roughly 320,000 clones, around 84% being singletons. This sequence was found in an older man with acute or convalescent COVID-19. Sequencing was performed on peripheral blood. The rearrangement uses TRBV28 and TRBJ1-3; D is unresolved. CDR3 sequence: CASLRWEGNTIYF. CDR3 in DNA: TGTGCCAGCTTACGGTGGGAGGGAAACACCATATATTTT.